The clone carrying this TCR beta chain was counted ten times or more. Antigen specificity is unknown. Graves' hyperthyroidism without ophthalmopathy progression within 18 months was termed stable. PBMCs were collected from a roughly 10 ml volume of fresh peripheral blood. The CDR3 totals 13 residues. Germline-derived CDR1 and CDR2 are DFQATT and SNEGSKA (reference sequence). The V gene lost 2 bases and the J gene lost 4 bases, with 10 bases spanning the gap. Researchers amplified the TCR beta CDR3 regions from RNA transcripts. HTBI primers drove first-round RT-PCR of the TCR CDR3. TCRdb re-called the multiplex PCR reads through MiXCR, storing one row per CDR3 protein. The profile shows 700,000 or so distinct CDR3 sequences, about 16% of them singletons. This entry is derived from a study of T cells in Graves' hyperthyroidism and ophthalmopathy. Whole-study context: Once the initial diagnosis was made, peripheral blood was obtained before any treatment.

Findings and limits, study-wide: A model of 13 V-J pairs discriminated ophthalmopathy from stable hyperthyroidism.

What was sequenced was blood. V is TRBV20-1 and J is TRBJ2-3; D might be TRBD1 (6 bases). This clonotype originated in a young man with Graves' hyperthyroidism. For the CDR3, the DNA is TGCAGTGCTAGACGAGGGGGAGCAGATACGCAGTATTTT. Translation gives CSARRGGADTQYF.